These T cell receptor beta chains were read from a single sample in a study of cytomegalovirus exposure and HLA in healthy donors. This table comes from immunoSEQ multiplex PCR, and its TCRdb copy is limited to in-frame clones, with some not included. Of about 110,000 clones detected, approximately 79% appear once; the ten largest clones hold around 6.6%. The sample consisted of PBMCs. The receptors stem from a man aged 25 to 45 in good health and CMV-seropositive. The CDR3 runs from the conserved cysteine through the conserved F or W. Fields, in order: D gene, J gene, clone size, V gene, CDR3 DNA, CDR3 protein. D genes are given only for firm matches. The size entry is marked missing in some rows and otherwise reads once, few, many or a size class.

.	TRBJ1-4	few	TRBV6-1	TGTGCCAGCAGGGGGAGGGGCACTAATGAAAAACTGTTTTTT	CASRGRGTNEKLFF
TRBD2	TRBJ2-7	few	TRBV4-1	TGCGCCAGCAGCCTACTAGCGGGGTCCACCTACGAGCAGTACTTC	CASSLLAGSTYEQYF
TRBD2	TRBJ2-5	.	TRBV7-2	TGTGCCAGCAGCTTGACACTCGCGGGGGGCCAAGAGACCCAGTACTTC	CASSLTLAGGQETQYF
TRBD1	TRBJ1-1	.	TRBV5-1	TGCGCCAGCAGCCGTGCAGGGGGTGAAGCTTTCTTT	CASSRAGGEAFF
TRBD2	TRBJ2-3	.	TRBV7-9	TGTGCCAGCAGCTTTCTTAGCGGGGGGACAACAGATACGCAGTATTTT	CASSFLSGGTTDTQYF
.	TRBJ2-7	few	TRBV4-3	TGCGCCAGCAGCCAAGATCCCTTTAGCGTCTCCTACGAGCAGTACTTC	CASSQDPFSVSYEQYF
.	TRBJ2-3	.	TRBV4-2	TGTGCCAGCAGCCAAGTGGCGGCAGATTATCAGCGGGTAACAGATACGCAGTATTTT	CASSQVAADYQRVTDTQYF
TRBD1	TRBJ2-1	.	TRBV5-1	TGCGCCAGCAGCTTGGGCTTTGGACAGGGGTATTCCTACAATGAGCAGTTCTTC	CASSLGFGQGYSYNEQFF
.	TRBJ2-5	.	TRBV2	TGTGCCAGCAGACTGTCGGTTATGTCCCAAGAGACCCAGTACTTC	CASRLSVMSQETQYF
.	TRBJ2-5	.	TRBV7-9	TGTGCCAGCAGCTTAGCCCCCAGGGGTAAAGAGACCCAGTACTTC	CASSLAPRGKETQYF
.	TRBJ1-1	.	TRBV27	TGTGCCAGCAGTTTTGGCCAGATGAACACTGAAGCTTTCTTT	CASSFGQMNTEAFF
.	TRBJ1-2	.	TRBV20-1	TGCAGTGCTTTCGACAGTTATGGCTACACCTTC	CSAFDSYGYTF
TRBD2	TRBJ2-3	.	TRBV19	TGTGCCAGTAGACTACTAGCGGCAAGGACAGATACGCAGTATTTT	CASRLLAARTDTQYF
.	TRBJ2-7	.	TRBV6-5	TGTGCCAGTAGAAATAAGGACACGGCCTACGAGCAGTACTTC	CASRNKDTAYEQYF
.	TRBJ1-6	.	TRBV18	TGTGCCAGCTCACTCAGGGCGGATAATTCACCCCTCCACTTT	CASSLRADNSPLHF
.	TRBJ1-6	.	TRBV9	TGTGCCAGCAGCTCGGACAGCTCCTATAATTCACCCCTCCACTTT	CASSSDSSYNSPLHF
TRBD2	TRBJ2-2	.	TRBV18	TGTGCCAGCTCACCAATTAGAGCGGGGGGACTAAACACCGGGGAGCTGTTTTTT	CASSPIRAGGLNTGELFF
.	TRBJ2-7	.	TRBV25-1	TGTGCCAGCAGTGTTGGGGGGAGCTCCTACGAGCAGTACTTC	CASSVGGSSYEQYF
.	TRBJ1-6	.	TRBV30	TGTGCCTGGAAAGAGGGGGGGGCCGGCAATTCACCCCTCCACTTT	CAWKEGGAGNSPLHF
.	TRBJ1-3	.	TRBV11-2	TGTGCCAGCAGCCAGACGGCAGGGAACTCTGGAAACACCATATATTTT	CASSQTAGNSGNTIYF
TRBD2	TRBJ2-3	.	TRBV7-9	TGTGCCAGCAGCTTAGATCTAGCGGGGGAGGCAGGCACAGATACGCAGTATTTT	CASSLDLAGEAGTDTQYF
TRBD1	TRBJ1-2	.	TRBV28	TGTGCCAGCAGCCTGCCGGGACAGGGGTTGGCTAACTATGGCTACACCTTC	CASSLPGQGLANYGYTF
.	TRBJ2-5	.	TRBV11-3	TGTGCCAGCAGAGGGAGGACAGGTGGGGTGGAGACCCAGTACTTC	CASRGRTGGVETQYF